The present T cell receptor (beta chain) was sequenced within a study of cytomegalovirus exposure and HLA in healthy donors. With 60 Vbeta and 13 Jbeta primers, the PCR was carried out. Using immunoSEQ multiplex PCR, the repertoire was profiled, and TCRdb retains in-frame clones only, with some absent. The sample yields about 160,000 clones, roughly 75% seen once. The CDR3 consists of 15 residues. Germline V lookup: CDR1 SGHNT, CDR2 YYREEE (reference sequence). The J segment lost 2 bases and the V segment lost 4 bases, leaving 8 bases of the junction unmatched. This receptor was identified in a female donor in good health and CMV-seronegative. Sequencing was performed on PBMCs. This chain links TRBV5-4 with TRBJ1-2; the match to TRBD1 covers 7 bases. For the CDR3, the DNA is TGTGCCAGCAGCCCACAAACAGGGGACAACTATGGCTACACCTTC. Translation gives CASSPQTGDNYGYTF.